These 31 T cell receptor beta chains originate from one sample sequenced in a study of molecular identifiers for immune sequencing clone quantification. TCRdb reprocessed the PCR reads via MiXCR and lists one record per CDR3 protein. The sample contains about 500,000 distinct CDR3 sequences, around 23% of which appear only once. The sequenced sample consisted of naive CD8+ T cells from blood, with Jurkat cell RNA spiked in. The subset is: FACS-sorted CD8+CD4-CCR7+CD45RA+ naive T cells. These receptor sequences come from a human donor in good health. Some libraries in this study had Jurkat cell RNA spiked in.

Turning to this clonotype: A read error may explain this, as a much larger clone is one base away. The rearrangement links TRBV27 to TRBJ1-1; the D gene is possibly TRBD1 (5 bases). The CDR3 runs 17 residues. V was clipped by 3 bases and J by 11 bases, with 28 bases between them. Germline V gene data show CDR1 as MNHEY and CDR2 as SMNVEV (reference sequence). The CDR3 region has the DNA TGTGCCAGCAGTTTGGTCCCCGGGCCGGGGCTCTTCCTTGATGCTTTCTTT. It encodes CASSLVPGPGLFLDAFF.

The J gene is TRBJ2-3, the V gene TRBV11-2, with 10 bases fitting TRBD2. Unmatched junction bases numbered 3, after V lost 10 bases and J lost 2 bases. The CDR3 covers 13 residues. CDR1 SGHAT and CDR2 FQNNGV come from the germline V gene. CDR3 sequence: CATSGSLTDTQYF. As DNA, the CDR3 is TGTGCCACTAGCGGGAGCCTCACAGATACGCAGTATTTT.

This clonotype has a handful of counts. The V and J genes are TRBV13 and TRBJ1-5; 8 positions match TRBD1. The germline V gene encodes CDR1 PRHDT and CDR2 FYEKMQ (reference sequence). V trimming: 4 bases; J trimming: 6 bases; junction bases outside the gene matches: 8. The CDR3 extends over 15 amino acids. CDR3 amino acids: CASSSGSGGRQPQHF. The CDR3 coding sequence is TGTGCCAGCAGCTCAGGGTCAGGGGGCCGTCAGCCCCAGCATTTT.

This clonotype showed up just a few times. This chain connects TRBV6-1 to TRBJ1-5; D not resolved. The length of the CDR3 is 18 residues. In germline, CDR1 is MNHNS, CDR2 SASEGT. V was shortened by 1 base and J by 0 bases, with 16 bases between the two germline ends. CDR3 sequence (DNA): TGTGCCAGCAGTGAAGTAGTGATCCTCTTATATAGCAATCAGCCCCAGCATTTT. Its protein product is CASSEVVILLYSNQPQHF.

The chain uses TRBV19 and TRBJ1-1; D ambiguous. The CDR3 loop spans 14 amino acids. The V gene's germline CDR1 is LNHDA and CDR2 SQIVND (reference sequence). The germline V and J ends were trimmed by 3 bases and 4 bases, with 12 bases remaining between them. The CDR3 protein is CASSIGGSGTEAFF. CDR3 DNA: TGTGCCAGTAGTATTGGCGGGTCTGGCACTGAAGCTTTCTTT.

This clonotype was recorded many times. The rearrangement uses TRBV30 and TRBJ2-7; D perhaps matches TRBD2 (6 bases). Germline-derived CDR1 and CDR2 are GTSNPN and SVGIG (reference sequence). Deletions cut 0 bases from V and 11 bases from J, with 11 bases between. The CDR3 is made up of 11 amino acids. CDR3: CAWSVDGEEYF. DNA for the CDR3: TGTGCCTGGAGTGTAGACGGGGAGGAGTACTTC.

This clonotype appeared many times. The chain is built from TRBV4-3 and TRBJ1-1; 11 nucleotides agree with TRBD1. Germline-derived CDR1 and CDR2 are LGHNA and YSLEER. J lost 4 bases, V lost 3 bases, and 7 bases had no gene match. The CDR3 consists of 16 residues. CDR3 bases: TGCGCCAGCAGCCAGGGGACAGGGGGAGGGGGCACTGAAGCTTTCTTT. Its translation is CASSQGTGGGGTEAFF.

This chain uses TRBV29-1 with TRBJ1-2; perhaps TRBD1 as D (6 bases). The V end was cut by 6 bases, the J end by 8 bases, with 19 bases between. This CDR3 is 13 amino acids long. The germline V gene encodes CDR1 SQVTM and CDR2 ANQGSEA. The CDR3 sequence is CSVSGDGPKGYTF. CDR3 DNA: TGCAGCGTATCAGGGGACGGCCCAAAGGGCTACACCTTC.

This clonotype was counted ten times or more. The chain uses TRBV6-5 and TRBJ2-5; D unresolved. Trimming stripped 0 bases from V and 1 base from J, with 9 bases between. CDR3 length: 15 residues. The germline gives CDR1 MNHEY, CDR2 SVGAGI. CDR3 region: CASSYSDARQETQYF. As DNA, the CDR3 is TGTGCCAGCAGTTACTCGGATGCCCGCCAAGAGACCCAGTACTTC.

In its sample, this clonotype was seen a few times. V usage is TRBV14 and J usage is TRBJ2-2, with D unresolved. This CDR3 has 14 residues. Germline lookup yields CDR1 SGHDN and CDR2 FVKESK. Trimming cost V 6 bases and J 4 bases, with 12 bases left between them. The CDR3 region is CASSRSIGTGELFF. As DNA, the CDR3 is TGTGCCAGCAGTAGGAGTATAGGCACCGGGGAGCTGTTTTTT.

Points on this clonotype: A much larger clone differs by one base, so this may be a read error. The CDR3 is CASPYGPPAEKLFF. CDR3 bases: TGTGCCAGCCCCTACGGGCCGCCGGCTGAAAAACTGTTTTTT. J is TRBJ1-4 and V is TRBV6-6; D is uncertain. CDR3 size: 14 residues. The V gene lost 8 bases and the J gene lost 7 bases, with 17 bases spanning the gap. Germline-derived CDR1 and CDR2 are MNHNY and SVGAGI (reference sequence).

The sample holds a few counts of this clonotype. The chain has TRBV6-6 and TRBJ2-1; D gene uncertain. The CDR3 totals 11 residues. CDR1 MNHNY and CDR2 SVGAGI come from the germline V gene (reference sequence). The V gene lost 8 bases and the J gene lost 8 bases, with 10 bases spanning the gap. Here the CDR3 DNA reads TGTGCCAGCTTAACAAGAGATGAGCAGTTCTTC. Translation gives CASLTRDEQFF.

This clonotype was seen only a few times. The chain joins TRBV4-1 to TRBJ2-1; a possible D gene is TRBD2 (6 bases). The CDR3 consists of 15 residues. Germline CDR1 MGHRA, CDR2 YSYEKL. V lost 0 bases and J 6 bases, leaving 12 bases between the germline ends. CDR3 DNA sequence: TGCGCCAGCAGCCAAGATACTAGCTCCGGCAATGAGCAGTTCTTC. It specifies CASSQDTSSGNEQFF.

This chain uses TRBV20-1 with TRBJ2-5, with no clear D. Between the trimmed V and J ends, which lost 3 bases and 2 bases, there was a span of 16 bases. This CDR3 has 15 residues. Germline V gene lookup returns CDR1 DFQATT and CDR2 SNEGSKA (reference sequence). The CDR3 region has the DNA TGCAGTGCTAGGATTAGAGATCTCGCGCAAGAGACCCAGTACTTC. It translates to CSARIRDLAQETQYF.

Notes on this clonotype: One end of the junction does not line up with germline, which may come from a read error. V gene TRBV12-3 or TRBV12-4 combines with J gene TRBJ2-3; no firm D call. The CDR3 is made up of 13 amino acids. CDR3 residues: CAGSLIVSDTQYF. The CDR3 DNA sequence: TGTGCCGGCAGTTTAATCGTCTCAGATACGCAGTATTTT.

This clonotype was observed a handful of times. This chain links TRBV11-2 with TRBJ2-2; 8 bases fit TRBD2. This CDR3 region has 13 residues. J gave up 5 bases and V 5 bases, and 1 base lay outside the gene matches. Germline V gene data show CDR1 as SGHAT and CDR2 as FQNNGV. This CDR3 is CASSRGGTGELFF. CDR3 DNA: TGTGCCAGCAGCCGGGGGGGAACCGGGGAGCTGTTTTTT.

The chain recombines TRBV6-2 or TRBV6-3 with TRBJ2-1; possibly TRBD1 or TRBD2 for D (5 bases each). The CDR3 has 13 residues. V was trimmed by 0 bases and J by 10 bases, leaving 10 bases between them. CDR1 is MNHEY, CDR2 SVGEGT, per germline. CDR3 region: CASSYSEGTEQFF. CDR3 nucleotides: TGTGCCAGCAGTTACTCCGAGGGGACGGAGCAGTTCTTC.

This clonotype occurred a few times. The V call is TRBV11-2, the J call TRBJ1-4, with a tentative D call TRBD1 (5 bases). The CDR3 has 15 amino acids. The germline gives CDR1 SGHAT, CDR2 FQNNGV. The germline V and J ends were trimmed by 5 bases and 0 bases, with 10 bases remaining between them. The CDR3 DNA sequence: TGTGCCAGCAGCCCCGCGGGGCCAACTAATGAAAAACTGTTTTTT. Its translation is CASSPAGPTNEKLFF.

With regard to this clonotype: An end of the junction differs from the germline gene, which may be a read error. The rearrangement uses TRBV7-9 and TRBJ2-3; D is undetermined. CDR3 length: 14 amino acids. From germline, CDR1 is SEHNR and CDR2 FQNEAQ (reference sequence). CDR3 in DNA: TGTACCAGCAGCTTAGTCAGCAGCACAGATACGCAGTATTTT. Translation: CTSSLVSSTDTQYF.

This clonotype was seen a few times. In nucleotides, the CDR3 is TGCAGTGCTAGAGCAAAGGCACGGGGGAATGAGCAGTTCTTC. Its translation is CSARAKARGNEQFF. The chain combines TRBV20-1 with TRBJ2-1; tentative D call: TRBD2 (6 bases). The CDR3 runs 14 residues. CDR1 is DFQATT and CDR2 is SNEGSKA in the germline V gene (reference sequence). V lost 1 base, J lost 7 bases, and 14 bases lay in between.

This clonotype showed up many times. The genes are TRBV7-9 and TRBJ1-1; no clear D. Trimming cost V 1 base and J 6 bases, with 6 bases left between them. This CDR3 has 12 amino acids. CDR1 is SEHNR and CDR2 is FQNEAQ in the germline V gene (reference sequence). The CDR3 reads CASSLDDAEAFF. The CDR3 bases are TGTGCCAGCAGCTTAGATGACGCTGAAGCTTTCTTT.

This clonotype was counted at least ten times. The CDR3: CASSEATMSGELFF. The DNA for the CDR3 is TGTGCCAGCAGTGAGGCGACGATGTCCGGGGAGCTGTTTTTT. The genes are TRBV6-4 and TRBJ2-2; D unresolved. Germline values: CDR1 MRHNA, CDR2 SNTAGT. The CDR3 spans 14 residues. Trimming removed 3 bases at V and 6 bases at J, with 11 bases between.

This clonotype was counted a few times. This chain connects TRBV6-6 to TRBJ2-7; D is ambiguous. Trimming stripped 2 bases from V and 0 bases from J, with 11 bases between. The CDR3 runs 15 residues. Germline V gene lookup returns CDR1 MNHNY and CDR2 SVGAGI (reference sequence). The chain's CDR3 is CASSYSDGSSYEQYF. CDR3 nucleotide sequence: TGTGCCAGCAGTTACAGTGACGGTAGCTCCTACGAGCAGTACTTC.

In the case of this clonotype: Just one base apart from a much larger clone, this may be a read error. V and J are TRBV4-1 and TRBJ2-1; tentative D call: TRBD2 (6 bases). The CDR3 consists of 13 residues. Germline V gene data show CDR1 as MGHRA and CDR2 as YSYEKL. CDR3 DNA: TGCGCCGGCAGCCAAGACGGGGGTAATGAGCAGTTCTTC. Its translation: CAGSQDGGNEQFF.

The CDR3 is CAIAGTSFYEQYF. The CDR3 nucleotides read TGTGCCATAGCGGGGACTAGTTTCTACGAGCAGTACTTC. The V call is TRBV2, the J call TRBJ2-7, with TRBD2 identical over 8 bases. V lost 10 bases and J lost 3; bases outside the gene matches: 8. The CDR3 contains 13 residues. CDR1 and CDR2 (germline): SNHLY, FYNNEI.

This clonotype was found many times. The CDR3: CSVLGSGNQPQHF. The CDR3 DNA reads TGCAGCGTGTTGGGCAGCGGCAATCAGCCCCAGCATTTT. V usage is TRBV29-1 and J usage is TRBJ1-5; D is uncertain. Trimming took 6 bases from V and 2 from J, leaving 11 bases between them. In germline, CDR1 is SQVTM, CDR2 ANQGSEA. The CDR3 sequence is 13 residues long.

To note about this clonotype: Just one base apart from a much larger clone, this may be a read error. V is TRBV6-2 or TRBV6-3 and J is TRBJ2-2, with D hard to call. V was trimmed by 4 bases and J by 1 base, leaving 16 bases between them. From germline, CDR1 is MNHEY and CDR2 SVGEGT. There are 17 residues in the CDR3. CDR3 bases: TGTGCCAGCAGTTCAATAAAAGGAGCAGAGAACACCGGGGAGCTGTTTTTT. Translated: CASSSIKGAENTGELFF.

Details on this clonotype: The junction shows a germline mismatch at one end, possibly a read error. The rearrangement links TRBV18 to TRBJ2-2; the D gene is possibly TRBD2 (6 bases). In germline, CDR1 is KGHSH, CDR2 LQKENI. The CDR3 is 13 residues long. CDR3 sequence reads: CASSPPGLGGLFF. The DNA of the CDR3 is TGTGCCAGCTCACCACCCGGACTCGGGGGGCTGTTTTTT.

This clonotype came up a few times. The chain links TRBV11-2 to TRBJ2-3, with 10 nucleotides matching TRBD2. Trimming removed 1 base from V and 0 bases from J; junction bases left unmatched: 7. CDR3 length equals 18 residues. CDR1 is SGHAT, CDR2 FQNNGV, per germline. The CDR3 nucleotides read TGTGCCAGCAGCTTAGTCGCTAGCGGGAGTCCTAGCACAGATACGCAGTATTTT. Its protein is CASSLVASGSPSTDTQYF.

The V call is TRBV28, the J call TRBJ1-3, with D possibly matching TRBD1 (5 bases). CDR1 is MDHEN, CDR2 SYDVKM, per germline. This CDR3 spans 14 amino acids. Between the trimmed V and J ends, which lost 5 bases and 3 bases, there was a span of 11 bases. In DNA form, the CDR3 reads TGTGCCAGCAGTCCAGACAGCCATGGAAACACCATATATTTT. Translated: CASSPDSHGNTIYF.

There are a few counts of this clonotype. V usage is TRBV11-2 and J usage is TRBJ2-3; 11 positions match TRBD2. This CDR3 has 17 amino acids. Looked up from germline, CDR1 is SGHAT and CDR2 is FQNNGV. Trimming took 4 bases from V and 4 from J; bases not matched to a gene: 10. CDR3 coding DNA: TGTGCCAGCAGCTCTTACCCTAGCGGGGGGAGGGCAGATACGCAGTATTTT. This codes for CASSSYPSGGRADTQYF.